These 18 T cell receptor beta chains were all obtained from the same sample, sequenced in a study of blood T cell repertoires in COVID-19. TCRdb keeps only in-frame clones here, not all; method: immunoSEQ multiplex PCR. Of 150,000 to 200,000 clones in the sample, roughly 82% are singletons; the top ten hold approximately 14%. Source material: PBMCs or T cells enriched from blood (not recorded which). These receptors were obtained from a man in his fifties or sixties who had recovered from COVID-19.

The chain recombines TRBV5-4 with TRBJ1-4; no reliable D call. The CDR3 is 15 amino acids. The germline gives CDR1 SGHNT, CDR2 YYREEE (reference sequence). V lost 0 bases and J lost 8, with 14 bases in between. CDR3 nucleotide sequence: TGTGCCAGCAGCTTGGCCCCGGGAACCCAAGAAAAACTGTTTTTT. Its protein product is CASSLAPGTQEKLFF.

V gene TRBV4-1 combines with J gene TRBJ2-5; 9 bases match TRBD1. The CDR3 consists of 16 residues. V lost 4 bases to trimming and J lost 5 bases; unmatched junction nucleotides: 11. Germline CDR1 reads MGHRA; CDR2 reads YSYEKL. The CDR3 sequence is CASSPRTGQGRETQYF. The CDR3 nucleotides are TGCGCCAGCAGCCCCCGCACGGGACAGGGTAGGGAGACCCAGTACTTC.

This sequence joins TRBV5-1 and TRBJ2-1; 7 bases are a match to TRBD1. J was trimmed by 3 bases and V by 4 bases; bases with no gene match: 4. CDR3 length: 14 amino acids. Germline assignment: CDR1 SGHRS and CDR2 YFSETQ. For the CDR3, the DNA is TGCGCCAGCAGCCCACGGGACAGCTACAATGAGCAGTTCTTC. This codes for CASSPRDSYNEQFF.

The table lists this clone with a few counts. The V and J genes are TRBV7-2 and TRBJ1-5; TRBD1 might be the D (5 bases). There are 15 residues in the CDR3. V dropped 1 base and J dropped 0 bases, with 7 bases sitting between them. The germline V gene has CDR1 SGHTA and CDR2 FQGNSA. The CDR3 DNA reads TGTGCCAGCAGCTTAGACAGGCTTAGCAATCAGCCCCAGCATTTT. Protein: CASSLDRLSNQPQHF.

The chain joins TRBV24-1 to TRBJ1-1; 9 nucleotides line up with TRBD1. V lost 9 bases, J lost 12 bases, and 16 bases stayed unmatched. This CDR3 region has 14 residues. CDR1 KGHDR and CDR2 SFDVKD come from the germline V gene. CDR3 nucleotide sequence: TGTGCCACCGGGTCAGGGACAGGGAATCCTACGTCTTTCTTT. Translated: CATGSGTGNPTSFF.

The chain couples TRBV6-5 to TRBJ2-5; 7 bases are shared with TRBD1. Trimming took 8 bases from V and 7 from J; bases not matched to a gene: 10. The CDR3 totals 13 residues. Per germline, CDR1 MNHEY and CDR2 SVGAGI. The CDR3 region is CASGQATEGTQYF. The CDR3 region has the DNA TGTGCCAGCGGACAGGCCACCGAAGGGACCCAGTACTTC.

The chain is built from TRBV16 and TRBJ1-2; D gene uncertain. Trimming took 4 bases from V and 7 from J, leaving 16 bases between them. This CDR3 region has 14 residues. Per germline, CDR1 KGHSY and CDR2 FQNENV. DNA of the CDR3: TGTGCCAGCAGCCTCACATCGGGGAGGGCTGGCTACACCTTC. It specifies CASSLTSGRAGYTF. The full variable domain, in which reference TRBV16 and TRBJ1-2 provide the parts outside the CDR3, is GEEVAQTPKHLVRGEGQKAKLYCAPIKGHSYVFWYQQVLKNEFKFLISFQNENVFDETGMPKERFSAKCLPNSPCSLEIQATKLEDSAVYFCASSLTSGRAGYTFGSGTRLTVV.

The chain has TRBV7-2 and TRBJ2-5; D unresolved. Germline V gene lookup returns CDR1 SGHTA and CDR2 FQGNSA. The V end was cut by 2 bases, the J end by 6 bases, with 7 bases between. The CDR3 totals 12 residues. The CDR3 loop reads CASSLQSKTQYF. The CDR3 DNA reads TGTGCCAGCAGCTTACAGTCGAAGACCCAGTACTTC.

The chain links TRBV12-3 or TRBV12-4 to TRBJ1-2; 8 bases map to TRBD1. This CDR3 has 12 residues. J gave up 4 bases and V 7 bases, and 2 bases lay outside the gene matches. CDR3 amino acids: CASNDRGYGYTF. CDR3 DNA: TGTGCCAGCAACGACAGGGGCTATGGCTACACCTTC.

The chain links TRBV30 to TRBJ1-2; a weak D match, TRBD1 (5 bases). Germline lookup yields CDR1 GTSNPN and CDR2 SVGIG (reference sequence). The ends were cut back, 2 bases at V and 8 bases at J, with 12 bases in the middle. The CDR3 loop spans 12 amino acids. Here the CDR3 reads CAWSRGVGGYTF. The CDR3 nucleotides are TGTGCCTGGAGTCGGGGGGTCGGGGGCTACACCTTC.

The chain recombines TRBV5-6 with TRBJ2-7, with D hard to call. V lost 6 bases, J lost 3 bases, and 13 bases lay in between. This CDR3 contains 13 residues. Looked up from germline, CDR1 is SGHDT and CDR2 is YYEEEE. The CDR3 reads CASKGPGYYEQYF. In DNA form, the CDR3 reads TGTGCCAGCAAAGGCCCAGGATACTACGAGCAGTACTTC.

Notes on this clone: This sample also contains other DNA sequences that code for the same CDR3. The chain has TRBV2 and TRBJ2-1; D not certain. Trimming stripped 7 bases from V and 3 bases from J, with 4 bases between. Germline V gene data show CDR1 as SNHLY and CDR2 as FYNNEI. This CDR3 region has 11 residues. Here the CDR3 DNA reads TGTGCCAGCACAGGCTACAATGAGCAGTTCTTC. Translated: CASTGYNEQFF.

V is TRBV3-1 (or the pseudogene TRBV3-2) and J is TRBJ1-3; D uncertain. The CDR3 has 15 residues. V dropped 0 bases and J dropped 1 base, with 7 bases sitting between them. Germline V gene sequence: CDR1 LGHDT, CDR2 YNNKEL (reference sequence). Written as DNA, the CDR3 is TGTGCCAGCAGCCAAGATGCCAGGTCTGGAAACACCATATATTTT. As protein: CASSQDARSGNTIYF.

For this clone: At one end, the junction sequence differs from germline, possibly due to a read error. The V gene is TRBV5-6, the J gene TRBJ1-4; tentatively, D is TRBD1 (5 bases). The germline V gene encodes CDR1 SGHDT and CDR2 YYEEEE. The CDR3 is made up of 14 amino acids. The CDR3 DNA sequence: TGTGCCAGCAGCTTGTGGACAACAAATGAAAAACTGTTTTTT. The encoded protein is CASSLWTTNEKLFF.

This chain connects TRBV24-1 to TRBJ1-5; 8 positions agree with TRBD1. V lost 4 bases to trimming and J lost 0 bases; unmatched junction nucleotides: 16. The length of the CDR3 is 20 residues. Germline loops: CDR1 KGHDR, CDR2 SFDVKD. The chain's CDR3 is CATSEPIQGEIVYSNQPQHF. In nucleotides, the CDR3 is TGTGCCACCAGTGAACCCATACAGGGGGAGATAGTCTATAGCAATCAGCCCCAGCATTTT.

J is TRBJ2-5 and V is TRBV7-6; 11 nucleotides line up with TRBD2. Trimming at V came to 2 bases and at J to 2 bases, leaving 7 bases not matched to a gene. CDR1 and CDR2 from the germline V gene are SGHVS and FNYEAQ. The CDR3 extends over 17 amino acids. The CDR3 DNA follows: TGTGCCAGCAGCTTAAGGCCTAGCGGGGGGAAACAAGAGACCCAGTACTTC. Its translation: CASSLRPSGGKQETQYF.

This sequence joins TRBV5-6 and TRBJ1-2, with a tentative D call TRBD1 (5 bases). Trimming shortened V by 2 bases and J by 5 bases, and 22 bases separated the two germline ends. CDR3 length equals 17 residues. The germline V gene has CDR1 SGHDT and CDR2 YYEEEE. The CDR3 DNA sequence: TGTGCCAGCAGCTTTGGACAATTTGCCTCGGGAGGATATGGCTACACCTTC. Residues: CASSFGQFASGGYGYTF.

V and J are TRBV12-3 or TRBV12-4 and TRBJ2-7; TRBD1 is a possible D gene (6 bases). This CDR3 region has 11 residues. V gave up 8 bases and J gave up 6 bases, with 11 bases separating them. Here the CDR3 reads CASQQGGEQYF. The CDR3 DNA reads as TGTGCCAGCCAGCAAGGGGGCGAGCAGTACTTC.